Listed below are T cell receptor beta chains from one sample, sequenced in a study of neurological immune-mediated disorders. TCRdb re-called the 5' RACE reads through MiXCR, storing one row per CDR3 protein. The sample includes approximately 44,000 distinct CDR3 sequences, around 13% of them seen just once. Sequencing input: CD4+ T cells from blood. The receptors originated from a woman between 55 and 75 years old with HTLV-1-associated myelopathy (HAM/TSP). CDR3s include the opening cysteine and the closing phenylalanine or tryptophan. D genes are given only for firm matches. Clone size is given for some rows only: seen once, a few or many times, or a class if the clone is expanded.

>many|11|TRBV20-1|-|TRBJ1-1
TGCAGTGCTAGTAGGGGAACTGAAGCTTTCTTT
CSASRGTEAFF
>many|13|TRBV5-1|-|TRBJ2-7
TGCGCCAGCAGCGGGAGGCTTGAGAGCGAGCAGTACTTC
CASSGRLESEQYF
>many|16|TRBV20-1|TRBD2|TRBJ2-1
TGCAGTGCTAGAGATAGCGGGGGTCTAATTCACAATGAGCAGTTCTTC
CSARDSGGLIHNEQFF
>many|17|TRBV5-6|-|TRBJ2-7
TGTGCCAGCAGCTTGGCTGGGGTTTATGGGATCTCCTACGAGCAGTACTTC
CASSLAGVYGISYEQYF
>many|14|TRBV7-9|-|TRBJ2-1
TGTGCCAGCAGACCATTCATAGTGGGTAATGAGCAGTTCTTC
CASRPFIVGNEQFF
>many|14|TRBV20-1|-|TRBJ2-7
TGCAGTGCTAGCCGTTTCGGGACACGCTACGAGCAGTACTTC
CSASRFGTRYEQYF
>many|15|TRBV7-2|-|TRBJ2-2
TGTGCCAGCAGCCCGGGGCGCAGATCTACCGGGGAGCTGTTTTTT
CASSPGRRSTGELFF
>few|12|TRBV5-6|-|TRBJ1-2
TGTGCCAGCAGCTTGGGGGCGCGTGGCTACACCTTC
CASSLGARGYTF
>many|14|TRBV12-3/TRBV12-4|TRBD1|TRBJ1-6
TGTGCCAGCAGAAGAGACAGGGGATATTCACCCCTCCACTTT
CASRRDRGYSPLHF
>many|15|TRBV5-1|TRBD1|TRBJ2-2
TGCGCCAGCAGCTCAAACAGGGGGAACACCGGGGAGCTGTTTTTT
CASSSNRGNTGELFF
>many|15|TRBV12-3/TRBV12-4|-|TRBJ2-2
TGTGCCAGCAGTTTAGGGGGGGTCGGCACCGGGGAGCTGTTTTTT
CASSLGGVGTGELFF
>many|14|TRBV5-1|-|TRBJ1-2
TGCGCCAGCAGCTTGGGGCAGGGGACGAATGGCTACACCTTC
CASSLGQGTNGYTF
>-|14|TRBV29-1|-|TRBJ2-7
TGCAGCGTTGACGAGGGAGGGGGTCTGTACGAGCAGTACTTC
CSVDEGGGLYEQYF
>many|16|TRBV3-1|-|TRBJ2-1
TGTGCCAGCAGCCCGCCCCCGGGACTTCATGCTTCGGGGCAGTTCTTC
CASSPPPGLHASGQFF
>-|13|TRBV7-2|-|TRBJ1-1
TGTTCTAGCAGCTTAGGCACGAACACTGAAGCTTTCTTT
CSSSLGTNTEAFF
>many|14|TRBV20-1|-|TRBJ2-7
TGCAGTGCAAGCAAAAACATAGTCTCCTACGAGCAGTACTTC
CSASKNIVSYEQYF
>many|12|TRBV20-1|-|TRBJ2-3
TGCAGTGCTAGAGATCTAAGGGATACGCAGTATTTT
CSARDLRDTQYF
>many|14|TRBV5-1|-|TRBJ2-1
TGCGCCAGCAGCTTGGAGTCAGATTACAATGAGCAGTTCTTC
CASSLESDYNEQFF
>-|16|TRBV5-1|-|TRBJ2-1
TGCACCAGCAGCTTACCCCTATCGGGGGAAAACAATGAGCAGTTCTTC
CTSSLPLSGENNEQFF
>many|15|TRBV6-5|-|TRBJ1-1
TGTGCCAGCAGTTACGTCTACCCCCCGGAGACTGAAGCTTTCTTT
CASSYVYPPETEAFF
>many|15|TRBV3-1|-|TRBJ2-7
TGTGCCAGCAGCCAAGATGGCGGACGACCGTACGAGCAGTACTTC
CASSQDGGRPYEQYF
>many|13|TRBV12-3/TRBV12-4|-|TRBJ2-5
TGTGCCAGCAGTTTTTTAGCAGAAGAGACCCAGTACTTC
CASSFLAEETQYF
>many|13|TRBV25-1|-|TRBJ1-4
TGTGCCAGCAGTGGAGGGCGCACTGAAAAACTGTTTTTT
CASSGGRTEKLFF
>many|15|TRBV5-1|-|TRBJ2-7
TGCGCCAGCAGCTTGGCAGCTCGTCCCAGGGCGGAGCAGTACTTC
CASSLAARPRAEQYF
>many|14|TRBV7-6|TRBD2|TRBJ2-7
TGTGCCAGCAGCTTAGCGGGGGGGGAGGGCGAGCAGTACTTC
CASSLAGGEGEQYF
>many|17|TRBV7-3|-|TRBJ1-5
TGTGCCAGCAGCTTTGGGCAGCGCCAGTATAGCAATCAGCCCCAGCATTTT
CASSFGQRQYSNQPQHF
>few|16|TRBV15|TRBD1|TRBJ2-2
TGTGCCACCAGCAGAGATTTAGACAGGGCTACCGGGGAGCTGTTTTTT
CATSRDLDRATGELFF
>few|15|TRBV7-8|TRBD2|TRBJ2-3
TGTGCCAGCAGCAACGGACTAGGCAGCACAGATACGCAGTATTTT
CASSNGLGSTDTQYF
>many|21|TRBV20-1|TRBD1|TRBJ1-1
TGCAGTGCGGCGCCCGGGACAGGGGTAGAGGTCGGTCCCCTCGCCCGAACTGAAGCTTTCTTT
CSAAPGTGVEVGPLARTEAFF
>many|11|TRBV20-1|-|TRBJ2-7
TGCAGTGCTAGCGGGACTTACGAGCAGTACTTC
CSASGTYEQYF
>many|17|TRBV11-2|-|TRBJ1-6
TGTGCCAGCAGCCTCTTGACAGGCGGGATTTATAATTCACCCCTCCACTTT
CASSLLTGGIYNSPLHF
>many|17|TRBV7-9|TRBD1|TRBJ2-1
TGTGCCAGCGCCCGTCGTCGGACGGGACAGAACTACAATGAGCAGTTCTTC
CASARRRTGQNYNEQFF
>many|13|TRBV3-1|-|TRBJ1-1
TGTGCCAGCAGCCACGGGGACGGGGGTGAAGCTTTCTTT
CASSHGDGGEAFF
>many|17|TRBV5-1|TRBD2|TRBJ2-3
TGCGCCAGCAGCAGTTACGTCACTAGCGGGGGAGCAGATACGCAGTATTTT
CASSSYVTSGGADTQYF
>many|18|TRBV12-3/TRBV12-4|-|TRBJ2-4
TGTGCCAGCAGTTCAGCCCGGGACGGGACGTTAGCCAAAAACATTCAGTACTTC
CASSSARDGTLAKNIQYF
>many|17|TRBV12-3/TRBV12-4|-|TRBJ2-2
TGTGCCAGCAGACAGCCCCTTCGCGGGGAGTACACCGGGGAGCTGTTTTTT
CASRQPLRGEYTGELFF
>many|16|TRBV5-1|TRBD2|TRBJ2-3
TGCGCCAGCAGCTCCGACCCGGGACTAGCTTTAAATACGCAGTATTTT
CASSSDPGLALNTQYF
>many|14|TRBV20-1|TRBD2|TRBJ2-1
TGCAGTGCTAGAGGTCTTCTAGCGGGGGGGCGGCAGTTCTTC
CSARGLLAGGRQFF
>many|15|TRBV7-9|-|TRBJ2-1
TGTGCCAGCAGCTTAAGAGGGACGGATAACAATGAGCAGTTCTTC
CASSLRGTDNNEQFF
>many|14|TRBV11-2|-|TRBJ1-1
TGTGCCAGCAGCTTAGTGGCAGGGAACACTGAAGCTTTCTTT
CASSLVAGNTEAFF